The next 16 T cell receptor beta chains were all read from a single sample in a study of post-analysis software for immune sequencing data (dated by TCRdb to about 2015). Which antigens these TCRs recognize remains unknown. Study-wide conclusions, independent of this receptor: About 5 TRBV segments, including TRBV5-6, TRBV5-1 and TRBV20-1, were significantly more frequent in patients than controls.

Library preparation used PCR. Sequencing used an Illumina HiSeq 2500. To reduce PCR and sequencing biases, unique molecular identifiers were built into the TCR beta cDNA libraries. Using fastp trimming at Q25 and MiXCR clonotype assembly, TCRdb reanalyzed the public sequencing data and kept in-frame beta chains. Rows are combined by CDR3 protein, so each entry shows the most common genes and DNA. In all, the sample holds approximately 730,000 distinct CDR3 sequences, and around 27% of those were seen once. The top ten clones comprise approximately 0.6% of the sample. The sample consisted of blood. These receptors originate from a girl aged 10-17 years with multiple sclerosis.

Ten or more counts support this clonotype. The chain recombines TRBV20-1 with TRBJ2-5; 9 bases align to TRBD1. Germline V lookup: CDR1 DFQATT, CDR2 SNEGSKA (reference sequence). J was trimmed by 7 bases and V by 4 bases; bases with no gene match: 13. The CDR3 consists of 15 residues. The CDR3 nucleotides read TGCAGTGCTATCCCGGGACAGGGATTAGGAGGGACCCAGTACTTC. Amino acid sequence: CSAIPGQGLGGTQYF.

The rearrangement links TRBV7-9 to TRBJ2-5; no clear D. The end of the DNA fits TRBJ2-7 better, so the J call may be wrong. Germline assignment: CDR1 SEHNR and CDR2 FQNEAQ (reference sequence). This CDR3 has 11 residues. The CDR3 sequence is CASSHSPEQYF. The CDR3 region has the DNA TGTGCCAGCAGCCACTCGCCCGAGCAGTACTTC.

This clonotype has more than one count but fewer than ten. The gene calls are TRBV20-1 and TRBJ2-7; TRBD1 aligns across 7 bases. The ends lost 5 bases at V and 0 bases at J; junction bases unmatched: 10. CDR1 is DFQATT and CDR2 is SNEGSKA in the germline V gene (reference sequence). The CDR3 runs to 15 residues. CDR3: CSAGAGTASSYEQYF. The CDR3 DNA sequence: TGCAGTGCTGGGGCCGGGACAGCAAGCTCCTACGAGCAGTACTTC.

The chain joins TRBV20-1 to TRBJ2-3, with D tentatively TRBD2 (5 bases). Germline V CDR1 and CDR2: DFQATT, SNEGSKA (reference sequence). The length of the CDR3 is 13 residues. V lost 6 bases to trimming and J lost 2 bases, with 12 bases between them. CDR3 sequence (DNA): TGCAGTGCCAGTGTGGGAGACACAGATACGCAGTATTTT. Protein sequence: CSASVGDTDTQYF.

This clonotype has a handful of counts. J is TRBJ2-5 and V is TRBV6-2 or TRBV6-3, with 7 positions matching TRBD2. The CDR3 consists of 15 residues. V shed 7 bases and J 3 bases; nucleotides not matched to a gene: 11. Looked up from germline, CDR1 is MNHEY and CDR2 is SVGEGT. CDR3 in amino acids: CASTGLGVGKETQYF. The CDR3 nucleotides read TGTGCCAGCACCGGACTAGGGGTGGGCAAAGAGACCCAGTACTTC.

CDR3 protein: CASSLGLAPNEQFF. CDR3 nucleotide sequence: TGTGCCAGCAGTTTAGGACTAGCCCCCAATGAGCAGTTCTTC. The chain has TRBV27 and TRBJ2-1, with TRBD2 identical over 8 bases. The germline V gene encodes CDR1 MNHEY and CDR2 SMNVEV (reference sequence). The J segment lost 6 bases and the V segment lost 2 bases, leaving 3 bases of the junction unmatched. This CDR3 region has 14 residues.

This clonotype turned up a few times. The genes are TRBV5-1 and TRBJ2-7, with 12 bases that match TRBD1. Trimming took 4 bases from V and 4 from J; bases not matched to a gene: 6. CDR1 is SGHRS, CDR2 YFSETQ, per germline. CDR3 length: 15 residues. The CDR3: CASSPGQGAGYEQYF. The DNA for the CDR3 is TGCGCCAGCAGCCCGGGACAGGGGGCTGGATACGAGCAGTACTTC.

The rearrangement uses TRBV20-1 and TRBJ2-7; D gene unclear. The CDR3 runs 15 residues. CDR1 is DFQATT and CDR2 is SNEGSKA in the germline V gene (reference sequence). Trimming removed 0 bases at V and 5 bases at J, with 17 bases between. The CDR3 here is CSAREPIPGKDEQYF. The CDR3 region has the DNA TGCAGTGCTAGAGAGCCAATCCCGGGTAAGGACGAGCAGTACTTC.

The rearrangement links TRBV5-1 to TRBJ2-1; a possible D gene is TRBD2 (6 bases). Germline V gene lookup returns CDR1 SGHRS and CDR2 YFSETQ. The CDR3 totals 12 residues. V was pared by 4 bases and J by 7 bases, with 9 bases between. CDR3 protein: CASSASGNEQFF. CDR3 coding DNA: TGCGCCAGCAGCGCCAGCGGGAATGAGCAGTTCTTC.

This clonotype was found a few times. The chain couples TRBV7-2 to TRBJ2-1; the match to TRBD2 covers 11 bases. Germline values: CDR1 SGHTA, CDR2 FQGNSA. This CDR3 is 16 amino acids long. V trimming: 5 bases; J trimming: 4 bases; junction bases outside the gene matches: 7. The CDR3: CASSTSASGRYNEQFF. The DNA of the CDR3 is TGTGCCAGCAGCACCTCCGCTAGCGGGAGGTACAATGAGCAGTTCTTC.

This clonotype has a handful of counts. V usage is TRBV5-1 and J usage is TRBJ1-1; D uncertain. There are 16 residues in the CDR3. V gave up 2 bases and J gave up 1 base, with 15 bases separating them. Germline V CDR1 and CDR2: SGHRS, YFSETQ. The CDR3 protein is CASSLSPQLENTEAFF. The CDR3 coding sequence is TGCGCCAGCAGCTTATCCCCCCAGCTCGAGAACACTGAAGCTTTCTTT.

This chain uses TRBV5-5 with TRBJ2-1; D perhaps matches TRBD2 (6 bases). Trimming took 5 bases from V and 4 from J, leaving 16 bases between them. CDR1 is SGHKS, CDR2 YYEKEE, per germline (reference sequence). This CDR3 region has 15 residues. CDR3: CASRRGVAEYNEQFF. CDR3 nucleotide sequence: TGTGCCAGCAGGAGGGGTGTAGCGGAATACAATGAGCAGTTCTTC.

The sample holds a few counts of this clonotype. The chain employs TRBV27 and TRBJ1-2; TRBD1 might be the D (5 bases). V was pared by 5 bases and J by 6 bases, with 13 bases between. CDR1 is MNHEY, CDR2 SMNVEV, per germline (reference sequence). The CDR3 totals 13 residues. The CDR3 DNA reads as TGTGCCAGCAGTAGGGGTGGTTCAAATGGCTACACCTTC. Protein sequence: CASSRGGSNGYTF.

This clonotype was seen a few times. The chain recombines TRBV5-1 with TRBJ2-1; 7 nucleotides match TRBD1. With V trimmed by 2 bases and J by 8 bases, 16 bases remained unmatched. The CDR3 is made up of 17 amino acids. Germline V CDR1 and CDR2: SGHRS, YFSETQ. CDR3 in DNA: TGCGCCAGCAGCTTATTAAACAAGGGGGCCGGAATCGATGAGCAGTTCTTC. It codes for CASSLLNKGAGIDEQFF.

The rearrangement links TRBV7-2 to TRBJ2-1; the match to TRBD2 covers 8 bases. V lost 6 bases to trimming and J lost 9 bases; unmatched junction nucleotides: 10. CDR1 SGHTA and CDR2 FQGNSA come from the germline V gene. The CDR3 has 14 amino acids. CDR3 sequence (DNA): TGTGCCAGCAGAGTGGCGGGAGGTCTGGGTGAGCAGTTCTTC. It specifies CASRVAGGLGEQFF.

Turning to this clonotype: It may be a read error: a sequence one base away is much more abundant. This rearrangement joins TRBV28 to TRBJ2-3, with 13 nucleotides matching TRBD2. The CDR3 covers 16 residues. Germline V gene lookup returns CDR1 MDHEN and CDR2 SYDVKM. V shed 6 bases and J 2 bases; nucleotides not matched to a gene: 5. As DNA, the CDR3 is TGTGCCAGCAGCCGGGGACTAGCGGGACACACAGATACGCAGTATTTT. This codes for CASSRGLAGHTDTQYF. The variable domain in full, completed from reference TRBV28 and TRBJ2-3, reads DVKVTQSSRYLVKRTGEKVFLECVQDMDHENMFWYRQDPGLGLRLIYFSYDVKMKEKGDIPEGYSVSREKKERFSLILESASTNQTSMYLCASSRGLAGHTDTQYFGPGTRLTVL.